This T cell receptor beta chain originates from a study of T cell responses to AZD1222 COVID-19 vaccine. Measured with immunoSEQ multiplex PCR; TCRdb has only the in-frame clones, and not every one. The table shows 150,000 to 180,000 clones, with about 89% occurring only once. The V and J ends lost 2 bases and 8 bases respectively, with 12 bases between them. Germline CDR1 MNHEY, CDR2 SVGEGT. The CDR3 totals 13 residues. The sample consisted of peripheral blood, taken 28 days after the second AZD1222 dose. The V and J genes are TRBV6-2 or TRBV6-3 and TRBJ1-1; D not certain. This clonotype originated in an adult who received the AZD1222 COVID-19 vaccine. The CDR3 loop reads CASSYTVGPEAFF. CDR3 bases: TGTGCCAGCAGTTACACGGTCGGACCGGAAGCTTTCTTT.